Below, 8 T cell receptor beta chains from the same sample are listed, as sequenced in a study of blood T cells in healthy people across ages. Then a second PCR, running about 6 to 12 cycles, was carried out with a sample-barcoded 5' primer and a J-beta primer mix. MiXCR was run by TCRdb on the 5' RACE reads, yielding one entry per CDR3 protein. The data contain some 750,000 distinct CDR3 sequences, about a fifth of them singletons. The specimen was blood. These receptors came from a man in his sixties or seventies in good health.

This chain connects TRBV20-1 to TRBJ1-6, with TRBD1 matching 7 bases. The CDR3 totals 14 residues. Trimming at V came to 3 bases and at J to 7 bases, leaving 6 bases not matched to a gene. The germline V gene encodes CDR1 DFQATT and CDR2 SNEGSKA (reference sequence). The CDR3 reads CSASPGTANSPLHF. The DNA of the CDR3 is TGCAGTGCTAGCCCCGGGACAGCGAATTCACCCCTCCACTTT.

The V gene is TRBV12-3 or TRBV12-4, the J gene TRBJ2-3; either TRBD1 or TRBD2 may supply D (6 bases each). V dropped 3 bases and J dropped 4 bases, with 20 bases sitting between them. This CDR3 has 17 residues. CDR3 in amino acids: CASSFFRGQSGSDTQYF. The CDR3, as DNA: TGTGCCAGCAGTTTTTTTCGGGGGCAATCAGGCTCAGATACGCAGTATTTT.

This rearrangement joins TRBV7-3 to TRBJ2-5; tentatively, D is TRBD2 (6 bases). V dropped 1 base and J dropped 5 bases, with 11 bases sitting between them. The CDR3 is made up of 14 amino acids. From germline, CDR1 is SGHTA and CDR2 FQGTGA. The CDR3 spells CASSLSSGLETQYF. The CDR3 bases are TGTGCCAGCAGCTTAAGTAGCGGCTTGGAGACCCAGTACTTC.

The chain employs TRBV11-2 and TRBJ2-3; D possibly matches TRBD1 or TRBD2 (5 bases each). V was shortened by 7 bases and J by 3 bases, with 23 bases between the two germline ends. CDR1 SGHAT and CDR2 FQNNGV come from the germline V gene. The CDR3 has 17 amino acids. CDR3 nucleotide sequence: TGTGCCAGCATGGGGGACCCCACGGATCGAGGTACAGATACGCAGTATTTT. As protein: CASMGDPTDRGTDTQYF.

As concerns this clonotype: At one end the junction does not follow the germline gene, possibly because of a read error. The CDR3 loop reads CASSRKRDSKIHTDAQYF. In nucleotides, the CDR3 is TGTGCCAGCAGTCGAAAAAGGGACTCCAAAATTCACACAGATGCGCAGTATTTT. V gene TRBV7-3 combines with J gene TRBJ2-3, with a possible D match to TRBD2 (6 bases). The CDR3 is 18 amino acids. Germline assignment: CDR1 SGHTA and CDR2 FQGTGA. Full variable domain (rest looked up from reference TRBV7-3 and TRBJ2-3): GAGVSQTPSNKVTEKGKYVELRCDPISGHTALYWYRQSLGQGPEFLIYFQGTGAADDSGLPNDRFFAVRPEGSVSTLKIQRTERGDSAVYLCASSRKRDSKIHTDAQYFGPGTRLTVL.

This clonotype was recorded a few times. V and J are TRBV9 and TRBJ1-2; TRBD1 is a possible D gene (5 bases). Trimming pared 6 bases from V and 8 bases from J, leaving 20 bases between. The CDR3 contains 14 residues. From germline, CDR1 is SGDLS and CDR2 YYNGEE. The CDR3 reads CASTLTGSVRGYTF. In nucleotides, the CDR3 is TGTGCCAGCACCCTCACAGGATCTGTAAGGGGCTACACCTTC.

The J gene is TRBJ2-3, the V gene TRBV28; TRBD1 aligns across 9 bases. The CDR3 has 16 residues. The J segment lost 0 bases and the V segment lost 1 base, leaving 2 bases of the junction unmatched. Per the germline V gene, CDR1 is MDHEN and CDR2 is SYDVKM. As DNA, the CDR3 is TGTGCCAGCAGTTTATTAGGGACAGGGAGCACAGATACGCAGTATTTT. Translation: CASSLLGTGSTDTQYF.

This clonotype was counted only a few times. The chain links TRBV24-1 to TRBJ2-5; 8 bases are shared with TRBD2. This CDR3 has 15 residues. Looked up from germline, CDR1 is KGHDR and CDR2 is SFDVKD. The V segment lost 6 bases and the J segment 1 base; nucleotides outside the gene matches: 6. The CDR3: CATSRIGGAQETQYF. As DNA, the CDR3 is TGTGCCACCAGTCGGATCGGGGGGGCCCAAGAGACCCAGTACTTC.